This T cell receptor (beta chain) emerged from a study of blood T cell repertoires in COVID-19. Study details: The United States, Italy and Spain supplied acute and convalescent COVID-19 samples. T cells, B-cell-depleted T cells, or PBMCs supplied cDNA or gDNA.

As originally analysed: Counts of nucleated cells, estimated from reference gene primer amplification, were obtained. Sequenced by immunoSEQ multiplex PCR; TCRdb stores in-frame clones only, minus some. The V and J calls and clone size come from that table; D and trimming were worked out from the DNA. This table has fewer than 200,000 clones, around nine tenths appearing once. The ends were cut back, 6 bases at V and 3 bases at J, with 9 bases in the middle. The CDR3 has 13 amino acids. The chain couples TRBV12-3 or TRBV12-4 to TRBJ1-5, with D possibly being TRBD1 (6 bases). The TCR was taken from a woman aged 18 to 35 who had recovered from COVID-19. Sequenced: peripheral blood. The CDR3 spells CASSRTDNQPQHF. The CDR3 DNA reads as TGTGCCAGCAGCCGGACAGACAATCAGCCCCAGCATTTT.